The clone carrying this T cell receptor (beta chain) was detected only once. This record comes from a study of blood T cell repertoires in COVID-19. Generated by immunoSEQ multiplex PCR, the TCRdb table keeps only in-frame clones and is missing some. The repertoire holds about 200,000 clones, with around four fifths as singletons. The CDR3 is 17 amino acids. Losses at the gene ends were 10 bases for V and 1 base for J; bases not matched to a gene: 17. From germline, CDR1 is LNHNV and CDR2 YYDKDF (reference sequence). This sequence was found in a middle-aged man who had recovered from COVID-19. The sequencing sample was made of PBMCs or T cells enriched from blood (not recorded which). The chain links TRBV15 to TRBJ2-5; 8 nucleotides match TRBD2. Written as DNA, the CDR3 is TGTGCCAGTCCTCGGGGGCGGGGGGCCTGGGCCCAAGAGACCCAGTACTTC. Its translation: CASPRGRGAWAQETQYF.